This TCR beta chain was captured by sequencing in a study of identical twins. General observations from the study: Findings came from cross-sectional statistics, without long-term follow-up of donors. Analyses of zero insertions could be partly confounded by invariant MAIT and iNKT cells.

Template switching created a universal primer site, and the cDNA included unique molecular identifiers. From the 5' RACE reads, TCRdb called clonotypes with MiXCR, one entry per CDR3 protein. The sample comprises just over 450,000 distinct CDR3 sequences, 12% to 15% of which are singletons, and about 0.54% rests with the top ten. CDR3 size: 15 residues. Germline trimming cut 0 bases from V and 3 bases from J; bases unmatched to any gene: 2. The V gene's germline CDR1 is SGHTA and CDR2 FQGTGA. As concerns this clonotype: Its specificity is unknown.

The sample was also reused in another study, on yellow fever vaccine responses in identical twins.

This receptor was identified in a woman between 18 and 29 years old in good health. The chain couples TRBV7-3 to TRBJ2-1; 7 nucleotides align to TRBD1. Sequences were obtained from CD4+ T cells sorted from blood. The CDR3 nucleotides read TGTGCCAGCAGCTTAACACGGGACAGCTACAATGAGCAGTTCTTC. Translating gives CASSLTRDSYNEQFF.